This record concerns one TCR beta chain sequence. Generated by immunoSEQ multiplex PCR, the TCRdb table keeps only in-frame clones and is missing some. This sample has 150,000 to 180,000 clones, with more than 85% found just once. CDR1 MDHEN and CDR2 SYDVKM come from the germline V gene. The CDR3 is 12 residues long. V lost 8 bases, J lost 3 bases, and 10 bases lay in between. The record originates from a study of T cell responses to AZD1222 COVID-19 vaccine. Second-dose intervals of approximately 4 or approximately 12 weeks were pooled. Sequenced material: peripheral blood, taken 28 days after the second AZD1222 dose. This chain joins TRBV28 and TRBJ1-2; TRBD1 might be the D (5 bases). The TCR was taken from an adult who received the AZD1222 COVID-19 vaccine. CDR3 sequence reads: CASEGSHYGYTF. The CDR3 DNA sequence: TGTGCCAGCGAGGGGAGTCACTATGGCTACACCTTC.